This TCR beta chain was found in a study of CD8 T cells in Susac syndrome. The germline CDR1 and CDR2 sequences are LGHDT and YNNKEL (reference sequence). This CDR3 region has 15 residues. V was cut by 0 bases and J by 0 bases, with 6 bases left in between. Reverse transcription of about 0.5 to 1 ug RNA was carried out with random hexamers. Coverage of TCR beta CDR3 amplification by immunoSEQ multiplex PCR extended to 54 Vbeta and 13 Jbeta. TCRdb re-analysed the immunoSEQ multiplex PCR reads in MiXCR, keeping a single row per CDR3 protein. The sample has approximately 110,000 distinct CDR3 sequences; approximately 96% are singletons. Healthy donors served as the controls. They were matched for age and sex. TEMRA cells were FACS-enriched and CD8+ and CD4+ T cells negatively isolated.

This rearrangement joins TRBV3-1 to TRBJ1-5; no clear D gene. Sequencing was done on a sample of CD4+ T cells from PBMCs. The TCR sequence derives from a human donor in good health. The CDR3 bases are TGTGCCAGCAGCCAAGATCTGAATAGCAATCAGCCCCAGCATTTT. This gives the protein CASSQDLNSNQPQHF.